One sample yielded the 30 T cell receptor beta chains listed below, sequenced in a study of T cell repertoires in cytomegalovirus infection. One entry per CDR3 protein results from TCRdb running MiXCR on the reads. The repertoire holds approximately 71,000 distinct CDR3 sequences, with 3% to 4.5% as singletons. Sequenced material: PBMCs. Receptors originate from a human donor in good health (CMV status not recorded). Some clones in this sample may be carry-over from other donors' samples.

The table lists this clonotype with many counts. The chain recombines TRBV7-2 with TRBJ2-5; 8 bases are shared with TRBD1. The CDR3 runs to 14 residues. Germline values: CDR1 SGHTA, CDR2 FQGNSA. V shed 5 bases and J 5 bases; nucleotides not matched to a gene: 7. The CDR3 DNA follows: TGTGCCAGCAGCCAGCAGGGGGCGCGTGAGACCCAGTACTTC. Translating gives CASSQQGARETQYF.

This clonotype showed up many times. V usage is TRBV6-2 or TRBV6-3 and J usage is TRBJ1-5; no clear D gene. Per germline, CDR1 MNHEY and CDR2 SVGEGT. Trimming stripped 10 bases from V and 2 bases from J, with 12 bases between. The CDR3 runs 13 residues. Written as DNA, the CDR3 is TGTGCCACCCAACGGCAGGGCAATCAGCCCCAGCATTTT. Translation: CATQRQGNQPQHF.

This clonotype was counted ten times or more. The chain is built from TRBV6-2 or TRBV6-3 and TRBJ2-7; TRBD2 might be the D (6 bases). Trimming took 2 bases from V and 3 from J, leaving 11 bases between them. The germline CDR1 and CDR2 sequences are MNHEY and SVGEGT. The CDR3 consists of 14 residues. CDR3 region: CASSYGTGLYEQYF. As DNA, the CDR3 is TGTGCCAGCAGTTACGGGACGGGACTCTACGAGCAGTACTTC.

This clonotype was seen at least ten times. V and J are TRBV7-2 and TRBJ2-1; TRBD2 matches 8 bases. In germline, CDR1 is SGHTA, CDR2 FQGNSA. V was clipped by 5 bases and J by 8 bases; unmatched bases: 11. The CDR3 contains 15 residues. CDR3 loop: CASSLAGRGLYEQFF. The CDR3, as DNA: TGTGCCAGCAGCCTGGCCGGGAGGGGGTTGTATGAGCAGTTCTTC.

This clonotype was observed many times. The rearrangement links TRBV7-8 to TRBJ2-5; D may match TRBD1 or TRBD2 (5 bases each). The CDR3 contains 15 residues. With 3 bases removed from V and 2 bases from J, the gap between germline ends came to 13 bases. From germline, CDR1 is SGHVS and CDR2 FQNEAQ. The CDR3 nucleotides are TGTGCCAGCAGCTTCCTCGGGGCACCACAAGAGACCCAGTACTTC. Its protein product is CASSFLGAPQETQYF. Complete variable domain (other parts from reference TRBV7-8 and TRBJ2-5): GAGVSQSPRYKVAKRGQDVALRCDPISGHVSLFWYQQALGQGPEFLTYFQNEAQLDKSGLPSDRFFAERPEGSVSTLKIQRTQQEDSAVYLCASSFLGAPQETQYFGPGTRLLVL.

This clonotype was found many times. At one boundary the junction diverges from the germline segment, which might be a read error. CDR3 residues: CASSPSPGSLETQYF. The CDR3 DNA reads TGTGCCAGCAGCCCATCTCCCGGGTCCCTGGAGACCCAGTACTTC. The chain combines TRBV4-1 with TRBJ2-5; D is ambiguous. Germline CDR1 is MGHRA and CDR2 is YSYEKL. The CDR3 is 15 amino acids.

This clonotype was detected many times. This chain connects TRBV11-2 to TRBJ2-1; the D is unclear. From germline, CDR1 is SGHAT and CDR2 FQNNGV. This CDR3 has 15 amino acids. Trimming took 0 bases from V and 7 from J, leaving 13 bases between them. CDR3 amino acids: CASSLDPSLRNEQFF. The CDR3 coding sequence is TGTGCCAGCAGCTTAGATCCTAGTTTGAGGAATGAGCAGTTCTTC.

This clonotype has ten or more counts. This chain uses TRBV7-2 with TRBJ1-2; 9 bases align to TRBD1. From germline, CDR1 is SGHTA and CDR2 FQGNSA. The CDR3 is 14 amino acids. V gave up 1 base and J gave up 6 bases; unmatched junction bases: 3. CDR3 residues: CASSLVGTGNGYTF. The CDR3 DNA is TGTGCCAGCAGCTTAGTGGGGACAGGGAATGGCTACACCTTC.

This clonotype was seen ten or more times. V usage is TRBV12-3 or TRBV12-4 and J usage is TRBJ1-2, with D tentatively TRBD1 (6 bases). The V end was cut by 1 base, the J end by 10 bases, with 19 bases between. The CDR3 is made up of 15 amino acids. CDR3 in DNA: TGTGCCAGCAGTTTAGTCGGGGGGCGTCTTCTTGACTACACCTTC. Translated, it gives CASSLVGGRLLDYTF.

This clonotype was found many times. The V call is TRBV7-2, the J call TRBJ2-5; D gene uncertain. The V and J ends lost 5 bases and 0 bases respectively, with 13 bases between them. There are 15 residues in the CDR3. Germline CDR1 and CDR2: SGHTA and FQGNSA. The DNA of the CDR3 is TGTGCCAGCAGCAAAACCATATCGTACCAAGAGACCCAGTACTTC. It encodes CASSKTISYQETQYF.

This clonotype was detected ten times or more. The chain joins TRBV7-2 to TRBJ1-1; D is perhaps TRBD1 (5 bases). Germline assignment: CDR1 SGHTA and CDR2 FQGNSA. The CDR3 has 14 residues. The V and J ends lost 1 base and 4 bases respectively, with 10 bases between them. The CDR3 sequence: CASSLESRGTEAFF. The CDR3 DNA sequence: TGTGCCAGCAGCTTAGAGTCTAGGGGCACTGAAGCTTTCTTT.

This clonotype was picked up many times. V usage is TRBV7-2 and J usage is TRBJ1-1; 10 bases agree with TRBD1. The CDR3 runs 15 residues. Per germline, CDR1 SGHTA and CDR2 FQGNSA. V shed 1 base, J shed 4 bases, and the junction held 3 bases outside the gene matches. The CDR3 nucleotides read TGTGCCAGCAGCTTAGTAGGGACAGGGGTCACTGAAGCTTTCTTT. This codes for CASSLVGTGVTEAFF.

This clonotype appeared many times. The genes are TRBV7-3 and TRBJ2-2; 7 nucleotides line up with TRBD2. Trimming at V came to 5 bases and at J to 13 bases, leaving 13 bases not matched to a gene. Germline V gene data show CDR1 as SGHTA and CDR2 as FQGTGA. The CDR3 consists of 14 residues. The CDR3, as DNA: TGTGCCAGCAGCCGGACTAGTGGGGCAAGTCCGCTGTTTTTT. It is translated as CASSRTSGASPLFF. Using reference TRBV7-3 and TRBJ2-2 for the parts outside the CDR3, the full variable domain is GAGVSQTPSNKVTEKGKYVELRCDPISGHTALYWYRQSLGQGPEFLIYFQGTGAADDSGLPNDRFFAVRPEGSVSTLKIQRTERGDSAVYLCASSRTSGASPLFFGEGSRLTVL.

This clonotype showed up many times. The chain employs TRBV7-2 and TRBJ2-5; TRBD2 might be the D (6 bases). Germline CDR1 is SGHTA and CDR2 is FQGNSA. The CDR3 has 16 amino acids. V lost 2 bases and J lost 4, with 17 bases in between. Here the CDR3 DNA reads TGTGCCAGCAGCTTAAAGTTCGGCGGGACGGGAGAGACCCAGTACTTC. It is translated as CASSLKFGGTGETQYF. The variable domain in full, completed from reference TRBV7-2 and TRBJ2-5, reads GAGVSQSPSNKVTEKGKDVELRCDPISGHTALYWYRQSLGQGLEFLIYFQGNSAPDKSGLPSDRFSAERTGGSVSTLTIQRTQQEDSAVYLCASSLKFGGTGETQYFGPGTRLLVL.

This clonotype was picked up many times. The chain has TRBV6-1 and TRBJ2-5, with TRBD1 as a possible D gene (6 bases). V was trimmed by 6 bases and J by 2 bases, leaving 10 bases between them. CDR1 is MNHNS, CDR2 SASEGT, per germline. CDR3 length equals 13 residues. The CDR3 DNA sequence: TGTGCCAGCAGCCGGACAGAACAAGAGACCCAGTACTTC. Translation: CASSRTEQETQYF.

This clonotype was observed at least ten times. The genes are TRBV7-2 and TRBJ1-1; D is uncertain. Trimming cost V 6 bases and J 6 bases, with 17 bases left between them. Germline lookup yields CDR1 SGHTA and CDR2 FQGNSA. The CDR3 length is 14 residues. In DNA, the CDR3 is TGTGCCAGCAGACCTGCATCCGGAGGGTCTGAAGCTTTCTTT. It specifies CASRPASGGSEAFF.

The chain couples TRBV7-2 to TRBJ2-1, with D possibly matching TRBD1 (6 bases). The V end lost 2 bases, the J end lost 9 bases, and 17 bases lay between the germline ends. This CDR3 region has 15 residues. CDR1 SGHTA and CDR2 FQGNSA come from the germline V gene. The CDR3 coding sequence is TGTGCCAGCAGCTTAACGTCGGACAGACGAACTGAGCAGTTCTTC. Its translation is CASSLTSDRRTEQFF.

This clonotype was seen many times. The rearrangement joins TRBV3-1 to TRBJ1-5; D call uncertain. Germline V gene sequence: CDR1 LGHDT, CDR2 YNNKEL (reference sequence). Trimming left V 1 base short and J 4 bases short, with 8 bases between. This CDR3 contains 14 residues. The CDR3: CASSQGLSNQPQHF. CDR3 coding DNA: TGTGCCAGCAGCCAAGGTTTGTCAAATCAGCCCCAGCATTTT.

This clonotype was seen many times. The chain combines TRBV7-6 with TRBJ2-1; TRBD1 matches at 8 bases. The V gene end was trimmed by 1 base and the J gene end by 5 bases; junction bases not matched to a gene: 4. The CDR3 runs to 15 residues. The germline V gene has CDR1 SGHVS and CDR2 FNYEAQ. For the CDR3, the DNA is TGTGCCAGCAGCTTAGGCGGGACAGGACACAATGAGCAGTTCTTC. Translation gives CASSLGGTGHNEQFF.

This clonotype has a count of ten or more. The V gene is TRBV7-2, the J gene TRBJ2-1; perhaps TRBD1 as D (6 bases). Germline V gene data show CDR1 as SGHTA and CDR2 as FQGNSA. V lost 1 base, J lost 7 bases, and 14 bases lay in between. CDR3 length: 15 amino acids. DNA for the CDR3: TGTGCCAGCAGCTTAGGGGCAGGGGTCGGGAATGAGCAGTTCTTC. Translation: CASSLGAGVGNEQFF.

This clonotype was observed at least ten times. This chain connects TRBV20-1 to TRBJ2-3; 10 bases map to TRBD2. Germline-derived CDR1 and CDR2 are DFQATT and SNEGSKA (reference sequence). The CDR3 is 15 residues long. V dropped 5 bases and J dropped 2; count of bases not matched to a gene: 7. The CDR3 DNA sequence: TGCAGTGCTCAGCTAGCGGGGGCCTCCACAGATACGCAGTATTTT. It codes for CSAQLAGASTDTQYF.

This clonotype was recorded many times. J is TRBJ1-5 and V is TRBV7-8, with TRBD1 matching 8 bases. Trimming took 6 bases from V and 0 from J; bases not matched to a gene: 10. This CDR3 is 17 amino acids long. CDR1 is SGHVS, CDR2 FQNEAQ, per germline. The CDR3 here is CASSYRDRSYSNQPQHF. The DNA for the CDR3 is TGTGCCAGCAGTTACCGGGACAGGAGCTATAGCAATCAGCCCCAGCATTTT.

The chain uses TRBV7-2 and TRBJ2-7; the match to TRBD1 covers 7 bases. The CDR3 has 15 residues. The germline gives CDR1 SGHTA, CDR2 FQGNSA. V trimming: 2 bases; J trimming: 2 bases; junction bases outside the gene matches: 6. The CDR3 sequence is CASSLTGQATYEQYF. The DNA of the CDR3 is TGTGCCAGCAGCTTAACTGGACAGGCGACCTACGAGCAGTACTTC. The full variable domain, with the rest looked up from reference TRBV7-2 and TRBJ2-7, is GAGVSQSPSNKVTEKGKDVELRCDPISGHTALYWYRQSLGQGLEFLIYFQGNSAPDKSGLPSDRFSAERTGGSVSTLTIQRTQQEDSAVYLCASSLTGQATYEQYFGPGTRLTVT.

This clonotype came up many times. The chain recombines TRBV20-1 with TRBJ2-7, with D perhaps matching TRBD1 or TRBD2 (5 bases each). This CDR3 is built from 14 residues. Trimming shortened V by 2 bases and J by 7 bases, and 18 bases separated the two germline ends. Per the germline V gene, CDR1 is DFQATT and CDR2 is SNEGSKA (reference sequence). CDR3 coding DNA: TGCAGTGCTAGACAGGGAACGGGGCTAGGGGAGCAGTACTTC. Protein sequence: CSARQGTGLGEQYF.

In its sample, this clonotype was seen many times. The chain has TRBV4-1 and TRBJ2-3, with 11 bases fitting TRBD2. CDR1 MGHRA and CDR2 YSYEKL come from the germline V gene. The CDR3 contains 15 residues. V was clipped by 1 base and J by 7 bases; unmatched bases: 4. CDR3 in amino acids: CASSQVAGGLNTQYF. The CDR3 DNA sequence: TGCGCCAGCAGCCAAGTAGCGGGGGGGCTTAATACGCAGTATTTT.

In its sample, this clonotype was seen many times. This sequence joins TRBV2 and TRBJ2-3, with D maybe TRBD1 (6 bases). V lost 4 bases and J 3 bases, leaving 11 bases between the germline ends. Germline V gene lookup returns CDR1 SNHLY and CDR2 FYNNEI. The CDR3 loop spans 14 amino acids. The CDR3: CASSADRLTDTQYF. The CDR3 DNA is TGTGCCAGCAGTGCGGACAGACTAACAGATACGCAGTATTTT.

This clonotype was counted at least ten times. V is TRBV29-1 and J is TRBJ2-1, with D tentatively TRBD1 or TRBD2 (6 bases each). There are 13 residues in the CDR3. Germline CDR1 is SQVTM and CDR2 is ANQGSEA. Trimming took 7 bases from V and 7 from J, leaving 17 bases between them. CDR3 amino acids: CSAGGGLVNEQFF. The CDR3 nucleotides read TGCAGCGCTGGAGGGGGTTTGGTAAATGAGCAGTTCTTC.

This clonotype showed up many times. The gene calls are TRBV7-9 and TRBJ2-5; D gene uncertain. From germline, CDR1 is SEHNR and CDR2 FQNEAQ (reference sequence). The CDR3 is made up of 13 amino acids. Trimming left V 10 bases short and J 1 base short, with 13 bases between. CDR3 DNA sequence: TGTGCCATCTCTAGTTGGATCCAAGAGACCCAGTACTTC. The encoded protein is CAISSWIQETQYF.

The sample holds many counts of this clonotype. The genes are TRBV2 and TRBJ2-7; a weak D match, TRBD1 (5 bases). Germline values: CDR1 SNHLY, CDR2 FYNNEI. Trimming took 6 bases from V and 0 from J, leaving 12 bases between them. The CDR3 sequence is 14 residues long. CDR3 in amino acids: CASRFDRNSYEQYF. DNA for the CDR3: TGTGCCAGCAGGTTCGACAGAAACTCCTACGAGCAGTACTTC.

The table lists this clonotype with many counts. The chain links TRBV25-1 to TRBJ2-5; 7 bases line up with TRBD1. Germline V CDR1 and CDR2: MGHDK, SYGVNS. This CDR3 has 12 residues. V was pared by 10 bases and J by 4 bases, with 6 bases of the junction left unmatched. In DNA form, the CDR3 reads TGTGCCACCCAGGGACAGTCAGAGACCCAGTACTTC. This encodes CATQGQSETQYF.